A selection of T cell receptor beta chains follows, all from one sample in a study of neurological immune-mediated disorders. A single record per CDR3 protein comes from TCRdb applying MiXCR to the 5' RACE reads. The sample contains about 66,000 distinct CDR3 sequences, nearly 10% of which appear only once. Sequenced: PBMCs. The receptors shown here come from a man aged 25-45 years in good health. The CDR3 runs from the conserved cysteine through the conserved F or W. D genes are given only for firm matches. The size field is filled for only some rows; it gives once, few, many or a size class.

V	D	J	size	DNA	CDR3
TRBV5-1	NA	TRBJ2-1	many	TGCGCCAGCAGCTTGGCCAACCGGGTGGGATATGAGCAGTTCTTC	CASSLANRVGYEQFF
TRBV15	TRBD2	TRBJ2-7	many	TGTGCCACCAGCAGGGGCGGGGGAGGGCCAAGGGAGCAGTACTTC	CATSRGGGGPREQYF
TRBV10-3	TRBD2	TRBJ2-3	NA	TGTGCCATCAGTGAGCGGGGGCAGGCTAGCGGGAGTTCAGATACGCAGTATTTT	CAISERGQASGSSDTQYF
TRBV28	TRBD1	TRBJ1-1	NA	TGTGCCAGCAGTCGGGACAGGGGTCCCTTGAACACTGAAGCTTTCTTT	CASSRDRGPLNTEAFF
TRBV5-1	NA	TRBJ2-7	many	TGCGCCAGCAGCACCCAAACAGGGACCGAGCAGTACTTC	CASSTQTGTEQYF
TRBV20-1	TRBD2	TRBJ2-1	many	TGCAGTGCTGCTAGCGGGAGAACATACAATGAGCAGTTCTTC	CSAASGRTYNEQFF
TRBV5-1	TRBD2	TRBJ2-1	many	TGCGCCAGCTGGCCTAGCGGGCCGAGCTCCTACAATGAGCAGTTCTTC	CASWPSGPSSYNEQFF
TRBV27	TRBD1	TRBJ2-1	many	TGTGCCAGCAGTCCGGGACAGGGTGGCAATGAGCAGTTCTTC	CASSPGQGGNEQFF
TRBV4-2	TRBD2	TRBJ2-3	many	TGTGCCAGCAGCCGACCGGGACTAGCGGGAGGAGCGGATACGCAGTATTTT	CASSRPGLAGGADTQYF
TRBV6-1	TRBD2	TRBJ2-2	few	TGTGCCAGCAGTGAGATCTCAGGGGGACTAGCGGGACTTGTGGGCGGGGAGCTGTTTTTT	CASSEISGGLAGLVGGELFF
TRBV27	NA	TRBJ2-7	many	TGTGCCAGCAGTGGTCACAGCGAGCAGTACTTC	CASSGHSEQYF
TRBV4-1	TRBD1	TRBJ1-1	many	TGCGCCAGCAGCCACCTCCCGGGACAGGGGGTGTATGAAGCTTTCTTT	CASSHLPGQGVYEAFF
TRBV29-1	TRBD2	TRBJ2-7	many	TGCAGCGTTTATTACAGAACCGGGACTAGCGGGAGTTTTTACGAGCAGTACTTC	CSVYYRTGTSGSFYEQYF
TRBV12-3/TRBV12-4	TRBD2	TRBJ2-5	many	TGTGCCAGCACCCTGAGGGCGGGAGGGTTGGAGACCCAGTACTTC	CASTLRAGGLETQYF
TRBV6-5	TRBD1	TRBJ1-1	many	TGTGCCAGCAGTTACTTAAGGACAGGGCATCGGGGGGTCGGAAACACTGAAGCTTTCTTT	CASSYLRTGHRGVGNTEAFF
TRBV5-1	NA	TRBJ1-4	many	TGCGCCAGCCGAGAAGGACCAACGTCCGAAAAACTGTTTTTT	CASREGPTSEKLFF
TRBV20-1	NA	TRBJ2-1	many	TGCAGTGCCCCATCCGGGATAAGGGGCTACAATGAGCAGTTCTTC	CSAPSGIRGYNEQFF
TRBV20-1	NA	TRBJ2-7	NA	TGCAGTGCTAGACGGGGCGGAGGGAACTACGATCGGTACTTC	CSARRGGGNYDRYF
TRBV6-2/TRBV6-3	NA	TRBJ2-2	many	TGTGCCAGCAGGGGGACCGGGGAGCTGTTTTTT	CASRGTGELFF
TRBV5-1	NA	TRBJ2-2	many	TGCGCCAGCAGCTGGCCAGACCCCACCGGGGAGCTGTTTTTT	CASSWPDPTGELFF
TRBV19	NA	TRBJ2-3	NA	TGTGCCAGTAGTATTTCGACAGCCCGCACAGATACGCAGTATTTT	CASSISTARTDTQYF
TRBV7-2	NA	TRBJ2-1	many	TGTGCCAGCAGCGGGGGCCTCTACAATGAGCAGTTCTTC	CASSGGLYNEQFF
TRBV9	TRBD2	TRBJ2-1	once	TGTGCCAGCAGACCCACTAGCGGGATCTGGAATAAGCAGTTCTTC	CASRPTSGIWNKQFF
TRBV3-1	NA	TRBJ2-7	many	TGTGCCAGCAGCCGGCTATTTAGCGGAACCGTCGAGCAGTACTTC	CASSRLFSGTVEQYF
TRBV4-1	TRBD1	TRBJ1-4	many	TGCGCCAGCAGCACGGACAGGGCTAATGAAAAACTGTTTTTT	CASSTDRANEKLFF
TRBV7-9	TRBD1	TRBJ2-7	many	TGTGCCAGCAGCCCAGGGGGCAGGTCCTACGAGCAGTACTTC	CASSPGGRSYEQYF
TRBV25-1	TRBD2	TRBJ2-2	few	TGTGCCAGCAGTCTAGCGGGGCACACCGGGGAGCTGTTTTTT	CASSLAGHTGELFF
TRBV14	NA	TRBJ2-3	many	TGTGCCAGCAGCACGAAGGATCGGAGCCTCGCAGATACGCAGTATTTT	CASSTKDRSLADTQYF
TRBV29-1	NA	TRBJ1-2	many	TGCAGCGTTGCCGGGGAAAATGGCTACACCTTC	CSVAGENGYTF